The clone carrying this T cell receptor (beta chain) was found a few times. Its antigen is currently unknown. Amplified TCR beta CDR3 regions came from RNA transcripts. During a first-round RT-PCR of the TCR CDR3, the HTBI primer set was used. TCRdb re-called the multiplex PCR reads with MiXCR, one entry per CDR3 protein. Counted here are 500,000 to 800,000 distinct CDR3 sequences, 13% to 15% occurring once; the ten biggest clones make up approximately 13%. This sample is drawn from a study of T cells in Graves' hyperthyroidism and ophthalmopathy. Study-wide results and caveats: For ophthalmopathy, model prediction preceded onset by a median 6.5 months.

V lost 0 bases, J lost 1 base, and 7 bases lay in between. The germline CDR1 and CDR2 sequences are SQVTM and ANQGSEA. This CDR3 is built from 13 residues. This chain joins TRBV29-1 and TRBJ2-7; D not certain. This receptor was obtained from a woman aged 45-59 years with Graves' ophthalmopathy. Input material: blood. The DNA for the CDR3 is TGCAGCGTTGAAGATTGGTCGTCCTACGAGCAGTACTTC. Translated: CSVEDWSSYEQYF.